Listed below are T cell receptor beta chains from one sample, sequenced in a study of Ad26.COV2.S vaccination and SARS-CoV-2 variants. Libraries were prepared by immunoSEQ multiplex PCR; TCRdb keeps only in-frame clonotypes and omits some of them. The table shows around 450,000 clones, with 80% to 90% occurring only once. Sequenced material: peripheral blood, taken in a trial of Ad26.COV2.S vaccine versus placebo. All receptors come from a person aged 18-60 years who received the Ad26.COV2.S COVID-19 vaccine or a placebo. Each CDR3 is given with its conserved first and last residue. The D gene is left open where the match is weak. Part of the rows lack a size; the others show once, few, many or a class for expanded clones.

j_call d_call clone_size v_call cdr3_aa cdr3_nt
TRBJ1-6 . . TRBV4-1 CASSSRQENSPLHF TGCGCCAGCAGCTCACGACAGGAGAATTCACCCCTCCACTTT
TRBJ2-3 . . TRBV28 CASSSPTSITGDTDTQYF TGTGCCAGCAGTTCCCCAACCTCAATCACAGGAGACACAGATACGCAGTATTTT
TRBJ2-1 . . TRBV7-3 CASSLAAYNEQFF TGTGCCAGCAGCTTAGCGGCCTACAATGAGCAGTTCTTC
TRBJ2-7 . . TRBV3-1/TRBV3-2 CASSQVSGFGQYF TGTGCCAGCAGCCAAGTCAGTGGATTCGGGCAGTACTTC
TRBJ1-4 TRBD1 . TRBV2 CASLGGASNEKLFF TGTGCCAGCCTAGGGGGCGCTTCTAATGAAAAACTGTTTTTT
TRBJ1-2 . . TRBV7-8 CASSLAPAATSNYGYTF TGTGCCAGCAGCTTAGCCCCGGCCGCAACGTCTAACTATGGCTACACCTTC
TRBJ2-1 TRBD2 . TRBV2 CASRRLAGGREQFF TGTGCCAGCAGACGACTAGCGGGGGGGCGTGAGCAGTTCTTC
TRBJ1-5 . . TRBV9 CASSVGGGNQPQHF TGTGCCAGCAGCGTAGGGGGTGGCAATCAGCCCCAGCATTTT
TRBJ2-1 TRBD2 . TRBV7-2 CASSLDLAASYNEQFF TGTGCCAGCAGCTTAGACCTAGCGGCCTCCTACAATGAGCAGTTCTTC
TRBJ1-2 . . TRBV28 CASSSPVDRGYGYTF TGTGCCAGCAGTTCCCCAGTTGATAGGGGCTATGGCTACACCTTC
TRBJ2-1 TRBD1 . TRBV5-6 CASSFYRDRGPNEQFF TGTGCCAGCAGCTTTTACCGGGACAGGGGGCCCAATGAGCAGTTCTTC
TRBJ2-4 . . TRBV27 CASSRSRGLAKNIQYF TGTGCCAGCAGCCGTTCCCGGGGGTTAGCCAAAAACATTCAGTACTTC
TRBJ1-6 TRBD1 once TRBV3-1/TRBV3-2 CASSQGQGRGSPLHF TGTGCCAGCAGCCAAGGACAGGGTAGGGGGTCACCCCTCCACTTT
TRBJ1-1 . few TRBV6-5 CASSSNTEAFF TGTGCCAGCAGTTCGAACACTGAAGCTTTCTTT
TRBJ2-1 . . TRBV11-2 CASSLGQGRNNEQFF TGTGCCAGCAGCTTAGGGCAGGGAAGGAACAATGAGCAGTTCTTC
TRBJ1-1 . . TRBV3-1/TRBV3-2 CASSQVQGGKNTEAFF TGTGCCAGCAGCCAAGTGCAGGGCGGAAAGAACACTGAAGCTTTCTTT
TRBJ2-3 TRBD2 . TRBV27 CASSLAGGVTDTQYF TGTGCCAGCAGTTTGGCGGGGGGGGTCACAGATACGCAGTATTTT
TRBJ2-3 . . TRBV19 CASSEWGPGFRDTQYF TGTGCCAGTAGCGAGTGGGGTCCGGGGTTCAGGGATACGCAGTATTTT
TRBJ2-7 . . TRBV7-2 CASSFQGLKVYEQYF TGTGCCAGCAGCTTTCAGGGTTTAAAGGTCTACGAGCAGTACTTC
TRBJ2-7 TRBD1 . TRBV2 CASSGDSYEQYF TGTGCCAGCAGTGGGGACAGCTACGAGCAGTACTTC
TRBJ2-7 . few TRBV2 CASEGVRHLSYEQYF TGTGCCAGCGAGGGGGTGAGACACCTCTCCTACGAGCAGTACTTC
TRBJ1-4 TRBD1 . TRBV19 CASTPRDRGITNEKLFF TGTGCCAGTACCCCCCGGGACAGGGGTATAACTAATGAAAAACTGTTTTTT
TRBJ1-1 . . TRBV5-4 CASSKDQGANTEAFF TGTGCCAGCAGCAAAGACCAGGGCGCGAACACTGAAGCTTTCTTT
TRBJ2-7 . . TRBV7-2 CASSLDGSGYEQYF TGTGCCAGCAGCTTAGACGGGAGCGGGTACGAGCAGTACTTC
TRBJ2-2 TRBD2 . TRBV5-1 CASGGRGFSTGELFF TGCGCCAGCGGCGGGAGGGGTTTCTCCACCGGGGAGCTGTTTTTT
TRBJ1-6 . . TRBV3-1/TRBV3-2 CASSQVYRDNSPLHF TGTGCCAGCAGCCAAGTTTACAGGGACAATTCACCCCTCCACTTT
TRBJ1-3 . . TRBV30 CAWSLTGQANTIYF TGTGCCTGGAGTTTAACAGGGCAGGCAAACACCATATATTTT
TRBJ2-2 . . TRBV18 CASSPRQVNAGELFF TGTGCCAGCTCACCACGGCAGGTCAACGCCGGGGAGCTGTTTTTT
TRBJ2-7 . . TRBV7-8 CASSPRSPSSSYEQYF TGTGCCAGCAGTCCCCGGTCACCCTCCAGCTCCTACGAGCAGTACTTC
TRBJ2-1 TRBD2 . TRBV27 CASSLFLAGSTYNEQFF TGTGCCAGCAGTTTATTCTTAGCGGGGTCCACATACAATGAGCAGTTCTTC
TRBJ1-6 TRBD1 . TRBV14 CASSHLGQGNSPLHF TGTGCCAGCAGCCATCTTGGACAGGGGAATTCACCCCTCCACTTT
TRBJ2-7 TRBD1 . TRBV5-4 CASSSILAPAGGDYEQYF TGTGCCAGCAGCTCGATCCTCGCGCCCGCAGGGGGCGACTACGAGCAGTACTTC
TRBJ1-5 TRBD1 . TRBV11-2 CASSSGQGINQPQHF TGTGCCAGCAGCTCCGGACAGGGAATCAATCAGCCCCAGCATTTT
TRBJ1-6 . . TRBV18 CASSPAGIYDNSPLHF TGTGCCAGCTCACCAGCGGGGATATACGATAATTCACCCCTCCACTTT
TRBJ2-3 . once TRBV2 CASSGGDSTEDTQYF TGTGCCAGCAGTGGCGGGGACAGCACAGAAGATACGCAGTATTTT
TRBJ2-4 TRBD1 once TRBV4-2 CASSHPGTGSLAKNIQYF TGTGCCAGCAGCCACCCCGGGACAGGGAGCCTAGCCAAAAACATTCAGTACTTC
TRBJ2-4 TRBD1 once TRBV25-1 CASSPDRVGTNIQYF TGTGCCAGCAGCCCGGACAGGGTGGGGACAAACATTCAGTACTTC
TRBJ2-1 . . TRBV11-3 CASSLDGGPYNEQFF TGTGCCAGCAGCTTAGATGGGGGCCCCTACAATGAGCAGTTCTTC
TRBJ1-1 . few TRBV7-9 CASSLVLLLGTEAFF TGTGCCAGCAGCTTAGTTCTCCTCCTGGGGACTGAAGCTTTCTTT
TRBJ1-5 . . TRBV15 CATGGSGNQPQHF TGTGCCACGGGGGGCTCGGGCAATCAGCCCCAGCATTTT
TRBJ2-3 . . TRBV6-5 CASTEGTNTDTQYF TGTGCCAGCACCGAGGGGACCAACACAGATACGCAGTATTTT
TRBJ2-3 TRBD2 . TRBV7-9 CASSEGSGGRDTQYF TGTGCCAGCAGCGAGGGTAGCGGGGGGAGAGATACGCAGTATTTT
TRBJ1-2 . . TRBV18 CASAAGTNYGYTF TGTGCCAGCGCGGCAGGGACTAACTATGGCTACACCTTC
TRBJ2-7 TRBD1 . TRBV10-3 CAISEGDRDKHF TGTGCCATCAGTGAGGGGGACAGGGATAAGCATTTC
TRBJ2-5 TRBD2 . TRBV7-9 CASSPGLAPRETQYF TGTGCCAGCAGCCCGGGACTAGCGCCCAGGGAGACCCAGTACTTC
TRBJ1-2 . . TRBV4-2 CASSRGETAYTF TGTGCCAGCAGCCGAGGAGAAACAGCCTACACCTTC
TRBJ2-5 TRBD2 . TRBV4-1 CASSQDPWGLTSGSLQETQYF TGCGCCAGCAGCCAAGATCCATGGGGCTTGACTAGCGGGAGTTTGCAAGAGACCCAGTACTTC
TRBJ2-1 TRBD2 . TRBV5-1 CASSSLRGSIDNEQFF TGCGCCAGCAGCTCCCTTCGCGGGAGTATCGATAATGAGCAGTTCTTC
TRBJ1-2 TRBD1 . TRBV3-1/TRBV3-2 CASSQGQGVGGYTF TGTGCCAGCAGCCAAGGCCAGGGGGTTGGTGGCTACACCTTC
TRBJ2-3 . . TRBV7-9 CASSLSGDTQYF TGTGCCAGCAGCTTATCCGGTGATACGCAGTATTTT
TRBJ2-5 TRBD2 many TRBV25-1 CASSSHGTSGGEETQYF TGTGCCAGCAGTAGTCATGGGACTAGCGGGGGGGAAGAGACCCAGTACTTC
TRBJ2-2 . . TRBV18 CASSPRNTGELFF TGTGCCAGCTCACCCCGGAACACCGGGGAGCTGTTTTTT
TRBJ1-1 TRBD1 . TRBV30 CAWSEKQGTEAFF TGTGCCTGGAGCGAGAAACAGGGGACTGAAGCTTTCTTT
TRBJ2-5 . . TRBV15 CATSRGRETQYF TGTGCCACCAGCCGGGGTCGGGAGACCCAGTACTTC
TRBJ2-7 TRBD1 . TRBV2 CASRGTGVSYEQYF TGTGCCAGCAGAGGGACAGGGGTCTCCTACGAGCAGTACTTC
TRBJ2-4 . . TRBV27 CASSPRGWSAELAKNIQYF TGTGCCAGCAGTCCGAGAGGGTGGAGTGCGGAGCTAGCCAAAAACATTCAGTACTTC
TRBJ1-4 . . TRBV27 CASSLYRGNEKLFF TGTGCCAGCAGTTTATATCGAGGGAATGAAAAACTGTTTTTT
TRBJ2-5 TRBD1 once TRBV5-4 CASSSRGQRWEETQYF TGTGCCAGCAGCTCCAGGGGACAGAGGTGGGAAGAGACCCAGTACTTC
TRBJ1-6 . . TRBV18 CASSPEGVYSSLHF TGTGCCAGCTCACCAGAGGGGGTCTATTCGTCCCTCCACTTT
TRBJ2-1 . . TRBV18 CASSLAGEYNEQFF TGTGCCAGCTCATTGGCAGGGGAGTACAATGAGCAGTTCTTC